These 5 T cell receptor beta chains were all obtained from the same sample, sequenced in a study of blood T cell repertoires in COVID-19. TCRdb's copy holds only in-frame clones and misses some; the assay was immunoSEQ multiplex PCR. The repertoire includes under 100,000 clones, about nine tenths of them detected once, and roughly 3.5% sits in the top ten. What was sequenced was peripheral blood. Source of these receptors: a woman between 65 and 79 years old with acute or convalescent COVID-19.

This clone was detected once. The chain combines TRBV6-6 with TRBJ2-7; 8 nucleotides agree with TRBD1. Germline values: CDR1 MNHNY, CDR2 SVGAGI (reference sequence). With V trimmed by 2 bases and J by 1 base, 4 bases remained unmatched. The CDR3 consists of 15 residues. CDR3 sequence: CASSYPGTGSYEQYF. The CDR3 nucleotides read TGTGCCAGCAGTTACCCAGGGACAGGTTCCTACGAGCAGTACTTC.

This chain connects TRBV5-6 to TRBJ1-5, with 9 bases that match TRBD1. Germline V gives CDR1 SGHDT, CDR2 YYEEEE. The CDR3 has 15 amino acids. Unmatched junction bases numbered 7, after V lost 4 bases and J lost 5 bases. CDR3 nucleotide sequence: TGTGCCAGCAGCACGGGGACAGGGAGATATCAGCCCCAGCATTTT. The encoded protein is CASSTGTGRYQPQHF.

In DNA form, the CDR3 reads TGTGCCAGTAGTAGGACAGGGAGAGGCAATCAGCCCCAGCATTTT. Encoded protein: CASSRTGRGNQPQHF. This chain joins TRBV19 and TRBJ1-5, with 8 bases that match TRBD1. Germline V gene sequence: CDR1 LNHDA, CDR2 SQIVND (reference sequence). V was clipped by 4 bases and J by 2 bases; unmatched bases: 4. This CDR3 is built from 15 residues.

This chain uses TRBV30 with TRBJ1-5; D is perhaps TRBD1 (6 bases). This CDR3 is built from 13 residues. Germline CDR1 GTSNPN, CDR2 SVGIG (reference sequence). Trimming took 7 bases from V and 3 from J, leaving 13 bases between them. The CDR3 DNA sequence: TGTGCCTCCGAACAGGGCCCCAATCAGCCCCAGCATTTT. Encoded protein: CASEQGPNQPQHF.

This chain uses TRBV18 with TRBJ1-1; the D gene is possibly TRBD1 (5 bases). This CDR3 is built from 14 residues. The V and J ends lost 2 bases and 5 bases respectively, with 12 bases between them. CDR1 is KGHSH and CDR2 is LQKENI in the germline V gene. The CDR3: CASSPGQGRTEAFF. For the CDR3, the DNA is TGTGCCAGCTCACCAGGGCAGGGAAGAACTGAAGCTTTCTTT.